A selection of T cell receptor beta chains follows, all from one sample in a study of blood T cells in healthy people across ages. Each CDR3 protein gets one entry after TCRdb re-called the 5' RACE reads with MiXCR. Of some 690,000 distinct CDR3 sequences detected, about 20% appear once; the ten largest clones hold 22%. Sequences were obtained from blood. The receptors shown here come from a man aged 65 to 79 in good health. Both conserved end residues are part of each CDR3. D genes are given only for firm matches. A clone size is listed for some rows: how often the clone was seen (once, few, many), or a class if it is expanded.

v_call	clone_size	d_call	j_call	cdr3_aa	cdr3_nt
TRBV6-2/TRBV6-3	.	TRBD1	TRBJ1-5	CASSSYRQGDQPQHF	TGTGCCAGCAGTTCCTACAGACAGGGCGATCAGCCCCAGCATTTT
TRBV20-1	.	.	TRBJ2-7	CSASGGQYF	TGCAGTGCTAGTGGAGGGCAGTACTTC
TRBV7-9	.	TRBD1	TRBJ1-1	CASSADRGVGNTEAFF	TGTGCCAGCAGCGCGGACAGGGGGGTCGGGAACACTGAAGCTTTCTTT
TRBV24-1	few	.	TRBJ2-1	CATSELDFNEQFF	TGTGCCACCAGTGAATTGGACTTTAATGAGCAGTTCTTC
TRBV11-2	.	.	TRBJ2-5	CASSLVGGSGRETQYF	TGTGCCAGCAGCTTAGTTGGTGGGAGTGGTCGAGAGACCCAGTACTTC
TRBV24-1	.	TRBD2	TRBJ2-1	CAASPPGLGSYNEQFF	TGTGCCGCCAGTCCTCCGGGACTAGGCTCCTACAATGAGCAGTTCTTC
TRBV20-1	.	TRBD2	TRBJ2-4	CSASTSGATKNIQYF	TGCAGTGCTAGCACTAGCGGAGCGACCAAAAACATTCAGTACTTC
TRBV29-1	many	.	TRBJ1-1	CSVVGGGAFF	TGCAGCGTTGTCGGCGGTGGAGCTTTCTTT
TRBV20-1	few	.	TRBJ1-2	CSASLRGGDYGYTF	TGCAGTGCTAGCCTCCGAGGGGGAGACTATGGCTACACCTTC
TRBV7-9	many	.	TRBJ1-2	CASSLRRGTDTFYGYTF	TGTGCCAGCAGCCTCCGAAGGGGGACGGATACCTTCTATGGCTACACCTTC
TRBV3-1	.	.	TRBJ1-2	CASSQQGINYGYTF	TGTGCCAGCAGCCAACAGGGGATTAACTATGGCTACACCTTC
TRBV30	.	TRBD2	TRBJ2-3	CAWSEGTSGSTDTQYF	TGTGCCTGGAGTGAAGGGACTAGCGGGAGCACAGATACGCAGTATTTT
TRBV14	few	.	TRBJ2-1	CASSDLLGRGQFF	TGTGCCAGCAGCGACCTTCTAGGGAGAGGGCAGTTCTTC
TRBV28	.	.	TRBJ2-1	CASSYYRTSNNEQFF	TGTGCCAGCAGTTACTACCGGACGAGCAACAATGAGCAGTTCTTC
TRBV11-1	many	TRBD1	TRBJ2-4	CASSAGGAAKNIQYF	TGTGCCAGCAGCGCAGGGGGCGCCGCCAAAAACATTCAGTACTTC
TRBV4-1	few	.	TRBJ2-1	CASSQEVLGPNEQFF	TGCGCCAGCAGCCAAGAGGTTCTGGGACCAAATGAGCAGTTCTTC
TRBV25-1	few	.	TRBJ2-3	CASSEGKLSTDTQYF	TGTGCCAGCAGTGAGGGGAAATTGAGCACAGATACGCAGTATTTT
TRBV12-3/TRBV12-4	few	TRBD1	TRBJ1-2	CASLLTGSNGYTF	TGTGCCAGCCTTTTGACAGGGAGTAATGGCTACACCTTC
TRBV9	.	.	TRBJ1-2	CASRQASNYGYTF	TGTGCCAGCAGACAGGCTTCTAACTATGGCTACACCTTC
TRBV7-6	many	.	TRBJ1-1	CASSPLGGDTEAFF	TGTGCCAGCAGTCCACTCGGGGGGGACACTGAAGCTTTCTTT
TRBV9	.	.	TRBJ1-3	CASSVGGDVGNTIYF	TGTGCCAGCAGCGTAGGGGGGGACGTTGGAAACACCATATATTTT
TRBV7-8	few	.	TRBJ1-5	CASSLASQTFNQPQHF	TGTGCCAGCAGCTTAGCGTCACAAACGTTCAATCAGCCCCAGCATTTT
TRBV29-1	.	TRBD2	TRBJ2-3	CSVGLAGTDTQYF	TGCAGCGTTGGACTAGCGGGCACAGATACGCAGTATTTT
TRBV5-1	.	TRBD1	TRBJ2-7	CTSSSNFGTGTEQYF	TGCACCAGCAGCTCGAACTTCGGGACAGGGACCGAGCAGTACTTC
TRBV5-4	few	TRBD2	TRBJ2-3	CASSLDLAGAADTQYF	TGTGCCAGCAGCTTGGATCTAGCGGGAGCAGCAGATACGCAGTATTTT
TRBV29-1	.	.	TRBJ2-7	CSALTESYEQYF	TGCAGCGCACTGACCGAGTCCTACGAGCAGTACTTC
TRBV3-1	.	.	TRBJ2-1	CASSQDLTAGYNEQFF	TGTGCCAGCAGCCAAGATCTTACTGCGGGCTACAATGAGCAGTTCTTC
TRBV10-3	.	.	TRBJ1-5	CAISQRANQPQHF	TGTGCCATCAGTCAGAGGGCCAATCAGCCCCAGCATTTT